This TCR beta chain was sequenced in a study of blood T cell repertoires in COVID-19. Study-wide background: The United States, Italy and Spain supplied acute and convalescent COVID-19 samples. T cells, B-cell-depleted T cells, or PBMCs provided the cDNA or gDNA that served as material.

Which cohort a participant joined came from the clinical history participants gave. Each recovered donor of Cohort 3 presented with two negative PCRs, clearance, or symptom resolution. Remarks on this clone: The junction and the germline gene differ at one end; a read error may be behind it.

CDR3 length: 16 residues. The germline V gene encodes CDR1 KGHDR and CDR2 SFDVKD. Profiling relied on immunoSEQ multiplex PCR, and the TCRdb table lists in-frame clones only, not all of them. The table shows fewer than 350,000 clones, with 75% to 90% occurring only once. Input material: PBMCs or T cells enriched from blood (not recorded which). The rearrangement uses TRBV24-1 and TRBJ2-2; the D gene is possibly TRBD1 (6 bases). The clonotype was recovered from a woman between 45 and 65 years old who had recovered from COVID-19. The CDR3 DNA reads TGTGCCACCAGTGATTCTTCCACAGGGAACGCCGGGGAGCTGTTTTTT. This translates into CATSDSSTGNAGELFF.